This T cell receptor beta chain was sequenced in a study of shared clonotypes between healthy human individuals. V was cut by 6 bases and J by 10 bases, with 21 bases left in between. The CDR3 spans 14 residues. Germline assignment: CDR1 MNHEY and CDR2 SMNVEV (reference sequence). Produced via immunoSEQ multiplex PCR; TCRdb's table is partial and in-frame only. The profile shows more than 2 million clones, approximately 95% of them singletons. CD45RO negativity and positive selection for CCR7 defined naive CD8 cells, a population that excluded terminally differentiated effector memory CD45RA+ cells. Source material: naive CD8+ T cells sorted from blood. The chain carries TRBV27 and TRBJ1-1, with unresolved D. The source is a man between 18 and 35 years old in good health. The CDR3 protein is CASSPSGDGARAFF. Written as DNA, the CDR3 is TGTGCCAGCAGCCCCTCGGGAGACGGCGCAAGAGCTTTCTTT.